Detailed here is one T cell receptor beta chain. Its specificity is not known. CDR3 size: 14 residues. Trimming took 2 bases from V and 6 from J, leaving 13 bases between them. This specimen comes from a study of blood T cells in healthy people across ages. Study-wide findings and caveats: Older individuals had lower TCR beta diversity per million T cells (the decline was roughly linear).

Per sample, extraction of total RNA gave at least 6 micrograms in every case. Alongside a J-beta primer mix, a sample-barcoded 5' primer served in a second PCR lasting about 6 to 11 cycles. A template-switch adaptor with 12 random nucleotides tagged each cDNA molecule. Paired-end reads containing CDR3 totaled no fewer than 3 million for each sample. TCRdb reprocessed the 5' RACE reads with MiXCR, giving one entry per CDR3 protein. The table has 700,000 or so distinct CDR3 sequences, about 20% seen once. This chain links TRBV12-3 or TRBV12-4 with TRBJ1-2; possibly TRBD1 for D (5 bases). This TCR was sampled from a man between 70 and 80 years old in good health. Sequences were obtained from blood. In nucleotides, the CDR3 is TGTGCCAGCAGTTTAAGTGGCAGGGTACATGGCTACACCTTC. Residues: CASSLSGRVHGYTF.